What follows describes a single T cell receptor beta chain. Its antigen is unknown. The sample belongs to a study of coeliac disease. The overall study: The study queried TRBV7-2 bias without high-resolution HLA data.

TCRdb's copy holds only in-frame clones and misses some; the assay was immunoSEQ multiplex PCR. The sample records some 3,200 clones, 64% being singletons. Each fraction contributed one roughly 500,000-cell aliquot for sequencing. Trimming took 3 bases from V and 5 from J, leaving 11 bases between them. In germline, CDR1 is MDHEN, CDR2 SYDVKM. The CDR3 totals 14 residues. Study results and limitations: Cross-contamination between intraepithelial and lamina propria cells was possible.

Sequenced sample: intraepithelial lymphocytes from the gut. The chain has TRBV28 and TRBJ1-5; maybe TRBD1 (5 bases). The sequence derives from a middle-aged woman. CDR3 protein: CASSFPDRYQPQHF. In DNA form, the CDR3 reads TGTGCCAGCAGTTTCCCCGACAGATATCAGCCCCAGCATTTT.